A selection of T cell receptor beta chains follows, all from one sample in a study of shared clonotypes between healthy human individuals. TCRdb keeps only in-frame clones here, not all; method: immunoSEQ multiplex PCR. The sample shows hundreds of thousands of clones, about 85% of them seen only once. Sequencing was carried out using PBMCs. The origin of the receptors is a woman in her thirties or forties in good health. Some clones in this sample may be carry-over from other donors' samples. The CDR3 runs from the conserved cysteine through the conserved F or W.

14	TRBV6-1	TRBJ1-5	CASSERLGNQPQHF
12	TRBV29-1	TRBJ2-5	CSGDGLGATQYF
16	TRBV19	TRBJ2-5	CASLGTGGAGRGIQYF
15	TRBV5-1	TRBJ2-5	CASSSGSLGVETQYF
11	TRBV30	TRBJ1-3	CAWSYRNTIYF
12	TRBV5-1	TRBJ2-1	CASTREGPEQFF
16	TRBV19	TRBJ1-2	CASSIDGTGLDYGYTF
14	TRBV30	TRBJ2-5	CAWSADRRLETQYF
16	TRBV27	TRBJ2-2	CASSLSEQGAVGELFF
16	TRBV30	TRBJ2-5	CAWSVNRGRGKETQYF
12	TRBV6-6	TRBJ1-1	CASSSTGGEAFF
15	TRBV5-6	TRBJ2-7	CASSALAGGSYEQYF
14	TRBV29-1	TRBJ2-3	CSVGSGESTDTQYF
13	TRBV18	TRBJ1-2	CASSQGQELGYTF
14	TRBV10-1	TRBJ1-1	CASSSRGWGTEAFF
14	TRBV12-5	TRBJ2-7	CASGSRTTLCEQYF
12	TRBV2	TRBJ2-7	CASSRLGYEQYF
15	TRBV19	TRBJ1-5	CASRQTGASNQPQHF
16	TRBV6-4	TRBJ2-1	CASSRAGGFSYNEQFF
15	TRBV5-6	TRBJ2-1	CASRGPRQGRNEQFF
17	TRBV25-1	TRBJ1-4	CASSESVIGHRGEKLFF
14	TRBV29-1	TRBJ2-7	CSVGGTGLSYEQYF
12	TRBV7-2	TRBJ2-1	CASSLGGVKQFF
13	TRBV27	TRBJ1-3	CASSSQGRNTIYF
15	TRBV5-6	TRBJ2-3	CASSLTSGTLDTQYF
13	TRBV21-1	TRBJ1-2	CASRPQGAEGYTF
16	TRBV9	TRBJ2-3	CASSPRGGGMTDTQYF
16	TRBV6-4	TRBJ1-5	CASSDPTGASNQPQHF
15	TRBV7-3	TRBJ2-3	CASSLEYFGTDTQYF
15	TRBV4-3	TRBJ1-4	CASSQDRAGGEKLFF
15	TRBV7-3	TRBJ2-7	CASSPRLAGRYEQYF
15	TRBV5-1	TRBJ2-7	CATKLTGADSYEQYF
15	TRBV28	TRBJ1-2	CASSRTDRFNYGYTF
15	TRBV2	TRBJ2-7	CASSNTGTGGDEQYF
13	TRBV19	TRBJ1-1	CASINPPYSEAFF
15	TRBV7-8	TRBJ2-7	CASAGGAAPSYEQYF
13	TRBV6-5	TRBJ2-5	CASKSELMETQYF
15	TRBV15	TRBJ1-2	CATSRDMGSNYGYTF
11	TRBV20-1	TRBJ1-1	CSAPRSTEAFF
15	TRBV28	TRBJ1-5	CASSLGHISNQPQHF
14	TRBV27	TRBJ2-7	CASSPDRDRPEQYF
15	TRBV23-1	TRBJ1-5	CASSQSHRGQQPQHF
14	TRBV18	TRBJ1-5	CASSPQDSNQPQHF
14	TRBV19	TRBJ2-7	CASSRDREAYEQYF
16	TRBV11-3	TRBJ2-2	CASSRVIAGATGELFF
16	TRBV2	TRBJ2-6	CASTTARGSGANVLTF
17	TRBV5-5	TRBJ2-2	CASTISLSGSYTGELFF
14	TRBV30	TRBJ2-5	CAWGQGVWAETQYF
17	TRBV4-1	TRBJ1-1	CASSQELRSGLNTEAFF
15	TRBV7-2	TRBJ1-2	CASSLVNQGLSGYTF
16	TRBV10-3	TRBJ2-5	CAISEPRTGVAGTQYF
14	TRBV2	NA	CASSPTSGRYEQYF
16	TRBV6-1	TRBJ2-1	CASSEVRQGGNNEQFF
15	TRBV5-6	TRBJ2-3	CASSPQAGGTDTQYF